The rows below give T cell receptor beta chains drawn from one sample of a study of blood T cell repertoires in COVID-19. Data came from immunoSEQ multiplex PCR; TCRdb stores just in-frame clones and leaves some out. The data hold about 280,000 clones, with roughly 85% observed a single time. The sample consisted of peripheral blood. The receptors shown here come from a woman between 50 and 59 years old who had recovered from COVID-19. CDR3s include the opening cysteine and the closing phenylalanine or tryptophan. The D gene is left open where the match is weak.

D gene	V gene	CDR3 protein
TRBD1	TRBV29-1	CSTRGRGMADTQYF
.	TRBV4-2	CASSQDRSYEQYF
.	TRBV28	CASSLRLNEQFF
TRBD1	TRBV18	CASSPFGQDAGNTIYF
TRBD1	TRBV7-3	CASSLNVGGAETQYF
TRBD1	TRBV19	CASSSGTGHGYGYTF
.	TRBV4-3	CASSPNWGDSYEQYF
.	TRBV30	CAWSRAGPNSPLHF
TRBD1	TRBV2	CASRGQGASEAFF
TRBD1	TRBV7-8	CASSLAPWDRGTNGYTF
TRBD1	TRBV6-1	CASSEAGTGLPYGYTF
TRBD1	TRBV19	CATGQGRSGANVLTF
TRBD1	TRBV28	CASSQGGQGTYTEAFF
.	TRBV4-2	CASSQDGSYGYTF
.	TRBV24-1	CATSDSNRLSTDTQYF
.	TRBV11-2	CASSQGYQETQYF
.	TRBV18	CASSPGLTETQYF
.	TRBV7-9	CASSLRNTGELFF
.	TRBV28	CASRGLQGNTEAFF
.	TRBV7-3	CASSLQGNTGELFF
TRBD2	TRBV3-1/TRBV3-2	CASSQEGGAGAETQYF
TRBD2	TRBV7-2	CASSFRAGTSGGRGETQYF
TRBD1	TRBV6-1	CASSGGTGAVGITEAFF
.	TRBV5-1	CASSLEGSSYNEQFF